Below are 15 T cell receptor beta chains sequenced from a single sample in a study of blood T cell repertoires in COVID-19. The method was immunoSEQ multiplex PCR; TCRdb's version includes in-frame clones alone and lacks a portion of them. The sample carries 140,000 to 150,000 clones, around 84% recorded once. The sequenced sample consisted of peripheral blood. These receptors all come from a human donor with acute or convalescent COVID-19. The donor label of this sample is uncertain.

The chain recombines TRBV10-3 with TRBJ2-5, with 7 positions matching TRBD1. J gave up 5 bases and V 0 bases, and 12 bases lay outside the gene matches. The V gene's germline CDR1 is ENHRY and CDR2 SYGVKD. CDR3 size: 17 residues. This CDR3 is CAISESGATGRGETQYF. CDR3 nucleotides: TGTGCCATCAGTGAGTCGGGAGCGACAGGGCGAGGGGAGACCCAGTACTTC.

The rearrangement uses TRBV7-2 and TRBJ1-4, with D perhaps matching TRBD1 (5 bases). CDR3 length equals 19 residues. Per the germline V gene, CDR1 is SGHTA and CDR2 is FQGNSA. V was trimmed by 2 bases and J by 0 bases, leaving 19 bases between them. The DNA for the CDR3 is TGTGCCAGCAGCTTACAGGCCCCTGGGCAGGGAACAACTAATGAAAAACTGTTTTTT. Its translation: CASSLQAPGQGTTNEKLFF.

The chain recombines TRBV6-5 with TRBJ2-5, with 8 bases matching TRBD2. Unmatched junction bases numbered 2, after V lost 3 bases and J lost 5 bases. The CDR3 is 13 amino acids. Germline lookup yields CDR1 MNHEY and CDR2 SVGAGI. The CDR3 DNA is TGTGCCAGCAGTTATAGCGGGATGGAGACCCAGTACTTC. It is translated as CASSYSGMETQYF.

The gene calls are TRBV6-2 or TRBV6-3 and TRBJ1-5; 7 bases align to TRBD1. In germline, CDR1 is MNHEY, CDR2 SVGEGT. V dropped 5 bases and J dropped 2; count of bases not matched to a gene: 3. The CDR3 has 14 amino acids. The CDR3 sequence: CASSRQGGNQPQHF. CDR3 bases: TGTGCCAGCAGTCGACAGGGCGGCAATCAGCCCCAGCATTTT.

CDR3 DNA sequence: TGTGCCAGCAGCCCAGCAGGGAAGGGAGGAGAGACCCAGTACTTC. It specifies CASSPAGKGGETQYF. The V and J genes are TRBV7-3 and TRBJ2-5, with D possibly matching TRBD2 (6 bases). CDR1 SGHTA and CDR2 FQGTGA come from the germline V gene. Deletions cut 5 bases from V and 4 bases from J, with 17 bases between. The CDR3 is made up of 15 amino acids. Full variable domain (outside the CDR3, taken from reference TRBV7-3 and TRBJ2-5): GAGVSQTPSNKVTEKGKYVELRCDPISGHTALYWYRQSLGQGPEFLIYFQGTGAADDSGLPNDRFFAVRPEGSVSTLKIQRTERGDSAVYLCASSPAGKGGETQYFGPGTRLLVL.

The chain links TRBV4-3 to TRBJ1-1, with TRBD1 matching over 10 bases. With V trimmed by 4 bases and J by 3 bases, 5 bases remained unmatched. CDR1 and CDR2 (germline): LGHNA, YSLEER. The CDR3 runs to 15 residues. The CDR3 loop reads CASSRTGQGHTEAFF. The CDR3 DNA reads as TGCGCCAGCAGCCGGACGGGACAGGGGCACACTGAAGCTTTCTTT.

The chain recombines TRBV12-5 with TRBJ1-5; 8 nucleotides agree with TRBD1. The CDR3 loop spans 13 amino acids. The germline CDR1 and CDR2 sequences are LGHNT and FRNRAP. Losses at the gene ends were 6 bases for V and 5 bases for J; bases not matched to a gene: 3. For the CDR3, the DNA is TGTGCTAGTGGGGACAGGGTGGATCAGCCCCAGCATTTT. It translates to CASGDRVDQPQHF.

The chain has TRBV27 and TRBJ2-7, with 9 positions matching TRBD2. The CDR3 runs to 14 residues. With 3 bases clipped from V and 3 bases from J, the junction kept 3 bases outside the gene matches. Germline CDR1 MNHEY, CDR2 SMNVEV (reference sequence). This CDR3 reads CASSFPSGIYEQYV. Here the CDR3 DNA reads TGTGCCAGCAGTTTCCCTAGCGGGATCTACGAGCAGTACGTC.

The chain joins TRBV6-2 or TRBV6-3 to TRBJ2-3; 8 nucleotides match TRBD2. With 5 bases clipped from V and 2 bases from J, the junction kept 3 bases outside the gene matches. The CDR3 is 14 amino acids. Germline lookup yields CDR1 MNHEY and CDR2 SVGEGT. CDR3 DNA: TGTGCCAGCAGTCGGGGGGGGCCCACAGATACGCAGTATTTT. Encoded protein: CASSRGGPTDTQYF.

The CDR3 sequence: CASSQARTDGAYGYTF. Here the CDR3 DNA reads TGCGCCAGCAGCCAAGCCCGCACCGATGGGGCCTATGGCTACACCTTC. V usage is TRBV4-1 and J usage is TRBJ1-2; possibly TRBD1 for D (5 bases). Germline V CDR1 and CDR2: MGHRA, YSYEKL. V was clipped by 1 base and J by 4 bases, with 16 bases between them. The CDR3 consists of 16 residues.

In DNA, the CDR3 is TGTGCCAGCAGCTCTAACGGGGGGGCCGCTTCCTACAATGAGCAGTTCTTC. Residues: CASSSNGGAASYNEQFF. The genes are TRBV7-2 and TRBJ2-1; TRBD2 agrees at 8 bases. V was pared by 4 bases and J by 1 base, with 9 bases of the junction left unmatched. There are 17 residues in the CDR3. Germline V gene data show CDR1 as SGHTA and CDR2 as FQGNSA.

This clone was detected only a few times. V usage is TRBV19 and J usage is TRBJ2-2; D ambiguous. The length of the CDR3 is 12 residues. Germline-derived CDR1 and CDR2 are LNHDA and SQIVND (reference sequence). Between the trimmed V and J ends, which lost 7 bases and 1 base, there was a span of 4 bases. The CDR3 nucleotides are TGTGCCAGTAACAGGAACACCGGGGAGCTGTTTTTT. This translates into CASNRNTGELFF.

The CDR3 is CASSLDQGDTQYF. DNA for the CDR3: TGTGCCAGCAGCTTAGATCAGGGCGATACGCAGTATTTT. This chain connects TRBV11-3 to TRBJ2-3; D possibly corresponds to TRBD1 (5 bases). The CDR3 loop spans 13 amino acids. Germline V gene sequence: CDR1 SGHNT, CDR2 YENEEA. Deletions cut 0 bases from V and 6 bases from J, with 7 bases between.

CDR3 nucleotide sequence: TGTGCCAGCAGCTCTTCTAGCGGGAGTTTTAGTGAGCAGTTCTTC. It specifies CASSSSSGSFSEQFF. This chain uses TRBV11-3 with TRBJ2-1; 10 nucleotides agree with TRBD2. This CDR3 has 15 amino acids. V shed 4 bases and J 9 bases; nucleotides not matched to a gene: 9. Germline assignment: CDR1 SGHNT and CDR2 YENEEA.

V gene TRBV30 combines with J gene TRBJ2-4, with 11 positions matching TRBD1. Germline trimming cut 1 base from V and 6 bases from J; bases unmatched to any gene: 2. The CDR3 length is 14 residues. CDR1 and CDR2 (germline): GTSNPN, SVGIG (reference sequence). The CDR3 DNA is TGTGCCTGGAGTGGGGGGACAGGGGGAAACATTCAGTACTTC. It yields the protein CAWSGGTGGNIQYF.